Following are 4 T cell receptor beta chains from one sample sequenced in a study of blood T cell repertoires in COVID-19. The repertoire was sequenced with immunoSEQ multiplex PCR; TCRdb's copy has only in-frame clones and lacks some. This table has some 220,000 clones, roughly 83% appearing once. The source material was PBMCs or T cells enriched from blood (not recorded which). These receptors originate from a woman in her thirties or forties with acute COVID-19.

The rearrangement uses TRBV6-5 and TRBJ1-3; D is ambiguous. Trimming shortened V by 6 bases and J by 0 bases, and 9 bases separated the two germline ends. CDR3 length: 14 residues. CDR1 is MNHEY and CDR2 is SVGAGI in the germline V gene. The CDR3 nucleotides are TGTGCCAGCAGCTTCACTTTCTCTGGAAACACCATATATTTT. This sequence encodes CASSFTFSGNTIYF.

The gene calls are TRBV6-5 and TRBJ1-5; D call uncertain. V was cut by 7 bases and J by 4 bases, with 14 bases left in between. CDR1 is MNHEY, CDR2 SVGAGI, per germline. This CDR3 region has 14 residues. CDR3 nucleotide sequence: TGTGCCAGCATCTCACTAGCAGAGAATCAGCCCCAGCATTTT. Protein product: CASISLAENQPQHF.

The CDR3 nucleotides read TGTGCCAGCAGTATGGGACAGGATAACACTGAAGCTTTCTTT. It is translated as CASSMGQDNTEAFF. The chain joins TRBV6-5 to TRBJ1-1, with 8 bases that match TRBD1. V shed 5 bases, J shed 2 bases, and the junction held 4 bases outside the gene matches. The CDR3 extends over 14 amino acids. Germline CDR1 and CDR2: MNHEY and SVGAGI.

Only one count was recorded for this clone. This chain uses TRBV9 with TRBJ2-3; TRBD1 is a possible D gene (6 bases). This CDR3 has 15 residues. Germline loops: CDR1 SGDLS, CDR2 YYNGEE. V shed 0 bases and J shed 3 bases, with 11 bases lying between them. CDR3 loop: CASSVGVGATDTQYF. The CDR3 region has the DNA TGTGCCAGCAGCGTAGGCGTGGGGGCAACAGATACGCAGTATTTT.